Sequencing of this T cell receptor (beta chain) was carried out in a study of early T cells in non-severe SARS-CoV-2 infection (dated by TCRdb to the early 2020s). Regarding the complete study: TCR sequencing used bulk RNA from unsorted whole blood, so alpha and beta chains could not be paired.

Library preparation used 5' RACE. TCRdb shows the sequencer as NextSeq 500. Unique molecular identifiers were attached to individual cDNA molecules in the TCR library protocol so that sequencing error and PCR bias could be corrected. Sequencing covered both TCR alpha and beta chains, and within each sample the abundances of alpha and beta sequences were tightly co-correlated. The authors' pipeline ran thus. V gene, J gene and CDR3 annotation of TCR sequences was performed with Decombinator V4. Expanded TCRs were defined as changing significantly between any two time points under a Poisson model with p below 0.0001. TCR abundances were normalised to the total number of TCRs sequenced per sample and were expressed as counts per million. MAIT TCRs were defined by TRAV1-2 paired with TRAJ12, TRAJ20 or TRAJ33, and iNKT TCRs by TRAV10 paired with TRAJ18. A search of VDJdb, accessed on 1 November 2021, was run for TCRs annotated to CMV, EBV and SARS-CoV-2, with TCRs annotated for multiple antigens excluded. TCRdb reran the public reads through fastp at Q25 and MiXCR, keeping productive beta chains. Every CDR3 protein is listed once, alongside the most common genes and DNA of its rows. The V and J calls were determined by TCRdb, not by the authors. This sample holds approximately 50,000 distinct CDR3 sequences; approximately 8.5% were observed only once. More than 13% of the sample goes to the ten largest clones.

Set within a cohort of healthcare workers in London, UK, this nested case-control study involved weekly PCR testing of nasopharyngeal swabs along with blood sampling. Healthcare workers were recruited between 23 and 31 March 2020, during the week of the UK lockdown, and were followed weekly for up to about 16 weeks. Overall results and qualifications from the work: VDJdb matching was skewed toward anti-spike CD8 responses and likely underestimated virus-specific expansions by missing private and CD4 specificities.

Inclusive of the bounding cysteine and phenylalanine, the CDR3 is 14 residues long. CDR3 DNA is the only sequence kept; it has 42 bases, read in frame from the first base. Compared with germline, V lacks 4 bases and J lacks 9 bases; bases without a gene match: 9. CDR1 and CDR2 were assigned from the germline V gene as SQVTM and ANQGSEA. This clonotype was observed at least ten times. Its antigen remains unidentified. Nothing much larger sits one base from this clone, and base qualities are not available. The chain is assembled from TRBV29-1 and TRBJ2-1, with 10 middle bases fitting TRBD2. Sequencing was performed on whole blood. This receptor was obtained from an adult who was a healthcare worker with PCR-confirmed SARS-CoV-2 infection or an uninfected control (not recorded which). CDR3 region: CSVGKLAGVGEQFF. The sequence in DNA is TGCAGCGTTGGCAAGCTAGCGGGAGTGGGTGAGCAGTTCTTC.